Listed below are T cell receptor beta chains from one sample, sequenced in a study of regulatory T cells in long-lasting Graves disease. TCRdb called the multiplex PCR reads again in MiXCR, with one record for every CDR3 protein. The table lists roughly 450,000 distinct CDR3 sequences, less than 25% of them singletons. The material sequenced was peripheral blood mononuclear cells (PBMCs), taken when the disease was refractory, from a patient treated with antithyroid drugs. The receptor set was obtained from a female donor with Graves disease. Both conserved end residues are part of each CDR3. A D gene is named only where the DNA matches it firmly. Not every row has a clone size; where given, it reads once, few, many or a size class.

size,J,D,V,DNA,CDR3
-,TRBJ1-1,-,TRBV9,TGTGCCAGCAGCGCTGACAGACACACTGAAGCTTTCTTT,CASSADRHTEAFF
many,TRBJ1-2,-,TRBV28,TGTGCCAGCAGTGACCTACACCAGGGTAATGGCTACACCTTC,CASSDLHQGNGYTF
few,TRBJ2-7,TRBD1,TRBV7-8,TGTGCCAGCAGCGAGGGACAGGGCAACGAGCAGTACTTC,CASSEGQGNEQYF
many,TRBJ1-5,-,TRBV11-2,TGTGCCAGCAGCTTAGGGGGTCGTGACGACCAGCATTTT,CASSLGGRDDQHF
few,TRBJ2-1,-,TRBV3-1,TGTGCCAGCAGCCAAGATGTCAGGACGGGCGAGCAGTTCTTC,CASSQDVRTGEQFF
few,TRBJ1-5,-,TRBV4-2,TGTGCCAGCAGCCAAGGTGCGGGGCAGGGGCAGCCCCAGCATTTT,CASSQGAGQGQPQHF
-,TRBJ1-1,TRBD1,TRBV30,TGTGCCTGGACCCGGACAGGGCTCAACACTGAAGCTTTCTTT,CAWTRTGLNTEAFF
many,TRBJ2-7,-,TRBV20-1,TGCAGTGCTAGTAATTTGGATGTCTACGAGCAGTACTTC,CSASNLDVYEQYF
many,TRBJ1-3,-,TRBV25-1,TGTGCCAGCAGTGAATCGGGTGGGGGAAACACCATATATTTT,CASSESGGGNTIYF
-,TRBJ2-2,TRBD1,TRBV6-4,TGTGCCAGCAGTGACCGCGACAGGGGGCTCGGCGGGGAGCTGTTTTTT,CASSDRDRGLGGELFF
many,TRBJ2-7,TRBD2,TRBV27,TGTGCCAGCAGACTAGCGGGGCCCTACGAGCAGTACTTC,CASRLAGPYEQYF
few,TRBJ1-6,-,TRBV5-1,TGCGCCAGCAGCTTGGACCAGAAAGATAATTCACCCCTCCACTTT,CASSLDQKDNSPLHF
many,TRBJ2-7,TRBD1,TRBV6-1,TGTGCCAGCAGTCGACAGGGTTTCACCTACGAGCAGTACTTC,CASSRQGFTYEQYF
many,TRBJ2-7,-,TRBV28,TGTGCCAGCAGTTTTCGCCGAGCGGGTTGGGGGTCTGGTTACGAGCAGTACTTC,CASSFRRAGWGSGYEQYF
few,TRBJ2-2,-,TRBV4-3,TGCGCCAGCAGCTACACCCCGAACACCGGGGAGCTGTTTTTT,CASSYTPNTGELFF
-,TRBJ1-1,-,TRBV14,TGTGCCAGCAGCCAAGGTTCCTTCACTGAAGCTTTCTTT,CASSQGSFTEAFF
many,TRBJ1-4,-,TRBV12-3/TRBV12-4,TGTGCCAGCAGACCGGCTACAGGGTCGCGCGAAAAACTGTTTTTT,CASRPATGSREKLFF
-,TRBJ2-7,TRBD2,TRBV7-9,TGTGCCAGCAGTGATTTTGTAGCGGGAGGGCCGTGGGAGCAGTACTTC,CASSDFVAGGPWEQYF
few,TRBJ1-2,-,TRBV28,TGTGCCAGCAGTTTAGTCATGGGGGCGTCAGACTATGGCTACACCTTC,CASSLVMGASDYGYTF
many,TRBJ1-5,TRBD1,TRBV28,TGTGCCAGCAGCTTCCCCGACAGGGGGGGAAATCAGCCCCAGCATTTT,CASSFPDRGGNQPQHF
many,TRBJ2-5,-,TRBV20-1,TGCAGTGCTCGACAGGTACAAGAGACCCAGTACTTC,CSARQVQETQYF
many,TRBJ2-5,TRBD1,TRBV30,TGTGCCTGGAGTAGAAACAGGGGGGAGACCCAGTACTTC,CAWSRNRGETQYF
many,TRBJ1-5,-,TRBV6-5,TGTGCCAGCAGTTACCGGACAGAGGGGACCCAGCATTTT,CASSYRTEGTQHF
many,TRBJ2-7,-,TRBV10-3,TGTGCCATCAAAGAGGCGGGGGAGCAGTACTTC,CAIKEAGEQYF
few,TRBJ2-7,-,TRBV5-4,TGTGCCAGCAGCTTGGGACGGAAGAGTCCCTACGAGCAGTACTTC,CASSLGRKSPYEQYF
few,TRBJ2-2,TRBD1,TRBV28,TGTGCCAGCAGTTACTCAAATATTCAGGGGGCCGGGGAGCTGTTTTTT,CASSYSNIQGAGELFF
-,TRBJ1-2,-,TRBV4-1,TGCGCCAGCAGCCAAGAATTAGATGGGGGGATCTATGGCTACACCTTC,CASSQELDGGIYGYTF
many,TRBJ2-5,-,TRBV6-1,TGTGCCAGCACCCCAGTTGGGGGAATCCAAGAGACCCAGTACTTC,CASTPVGGIQETQYF
-,TRBJ1-4,-,TRBV7-8,TGTGCCAGCAGCTTAGCGGGCGGTAGGGAGCCGGAAAAACTGTTTTTT,CASSLAGGREPEKLFF
-,TRBJ2-7,-,TRBV6-2/TRBV6-3,TGTGCCAGCAGTTACAGGGGCGACTCCTCCGAGCAGTACTTC,CASSYRGDSSEQYF
many,TRBJ1-5,-,TRBV11-2,TGTGCCAGCAGCCGAAGGGGAGGTAGCAATCAGCCCCAGCATTTT,CASSRRGGSNQPQHF
many,TRBJ1-2,-,TRBV30,TGTGCCTGGTCCCGTGACAGCATTGACTATGGCTACACCTTC,CAWSRDSIDYGYTF
-,TRBJ2-1,TRBD2,TRBV4-3,TGCGCCAGCAGCCAGGACAAACTAAATCTAGCGGGAAGAAGCAATGAGCAGTTCTTC,CASSQDKLNLAGRSNEQFF
-,TRBJ2-2,TRBD2,TRBV6-2/TRBV6-3,TGTGCCAGCAGGGAAGGGGGATGGTCGGGAGGGCTCACCGGGGAGCTGTTTTTT,CASREGGWSGGLTGELFF
-,TRBJ2-7,TRBD2,TRBV20-1,TGCAGTGCCCTCCCTAGCGGGACAAGCTCCTACGAGCAGTACTTC,CSALPSGTSSYEQYF
many,TRBJ2-7,-,TRBV7-2,TGTGCCAGCAGCAGGGTGAGGGCCAGGGTGAACGAGCAGTACTTC,CASSRVRARVNEQYF
many,TRBJ1-1,-,TRBV6-5,TGTGCCAGCAGTTACTCGAAGGGCGCTGAAGCTTTCTTT,CASSYSKGAEAFF
-,TRBJ1-2,-,TRBV6-2/TRBV6-3,TGTGCCAGCAGTTTTAGGGGGGGGGACTATGGCTACACCTTC,CASSFRGGDYGYTF
few,TRBJ1-4,-,TRBV11-2,TGTGCCAGCAGCTTTCAGGGCAATCCTAATGAAAAACTGTTTTTT,CASSFQGNPNEKLFF
many,TRBJ1-2,-,TRBV7-8,TGTGCCAGCAGACTGACCGGGCCTAGGACCAGCTACACCTTC,CASRLTGPRTSYTF
-,TRBJ2-7,-,TRBV25-1,TGTGCCAGCAGTGAATCCCCCGGGAGCGAGCAGTACTTC,CASSESPGSEQYF
-,TRBJ2-7,-,TRBV29-1,TGCAGCGTTGAGACCAACTACGAGCAGTACTTC,CSVETNYEQYF
many,TRBJ2-7,TRBD2,TRBV28,TGTGCCAGCAGTATAAGCGGGAGGTCCCACGAGCAGTACTTC,CASSISGRSHEQYF
many,TRBJ2-7,-,TRBV7-9,TGTGCCAGCAGCTTCCCAAGTAACCCTGGTCGGCAGTACTTC,CASSFPSNPGRQYF
few,TRBJ1-5,-,TRBV20-1,TGCAGTGCTAGAGGGCAGCCGAATCAGCCCCAGCATTTT,CSARGQPNQPQHF
many,TRBJ2-7,-,TRBV12-3/TRBV12-4,TGTGCCAGCAGTTTAGGTGACAGGACCTCGAGCAACTACGAGCAGTACTTC,CASSLGDRTSSNYEQYF
many,TRBJ2-2,-,TRBV28,TGTGCCAGCAGTCCCGGGACTGAGCTATCCACCGGGGAGCTGTTTTTT,CASSPGTELSTGELFF
-,TRBJ2-7,-,TRBV7-2,TGTGCCAGCAGCTTAGAAGGCATTACGGTATGGCAGTACTTC,CASSLEGITVWQYF
many,TRBJ2-7,-,TRBV2,TGTGCCAGCAGTGAAGCACGGGGATCCTACGAGCAGTACTTC,CASSEARGSYEQYF
few,TRBJ2-7,TRBD2,TRBV3-1,TGTGCCAGCAGCCAAGTACCTAGCGGGACCGGCGAGCAGTACTTC,CASSQVPSGTGEQYF
few,TRBJ2-3,-,TRBV2,TGTGCCAGCAGTTCTACTAGCACAGATACGCAGTATTTT,CASSSTSTDTQYF
few,TRBJ2-5,-,TRBV7-7,TGTGCTAGCAGCGTTATCCTAAGCGCCCAAGAGACCCAGTACTTC,CASSVILSAQETQYF
many,TRBJ2-5,TRBD2,TRBV29-1,TGCAGCGTAGCGGGAGGAGGTAGAGAGACCCAGTACTTC,CSVAGGGRETQYF
-,TRBJ2-2,-,TRBV2,TGTGCCAGCAGTCCTAATTTTGGCGGGGAGCTGTTTTTT,CASSPNFGGELFF
few,TRBJ2-2,-,TRBV28,TGTGCCAGCAGTGTGGGGGGCTTGAACACCGGGGAGCTGTTTTTT,CASSVGGLNTGELFF
few,TRBJ1-2,-,TRBV15,TGTGCCACCAGCAGTTCGGAGCGGTGGACTGAAGGCTACACCTTC,CATSSSERWTEGYTF
few,TRBJ2-5,TRBD1,TRBV7-9,TGTGCCAGCAGCTTAGGGACAGGGGCCGCCCGAGAGACCCAGTACTTC,CASSLGTGAARETQYF
-,TRBJ2-3,-,TRBV24-1,TGTGCCACCAGTGATTTGCAGGGGACGACCACAGATACGCAGTATTTT,CATSDLQGTTTDTQYF
few,TRBJ1-6,-,TRBV2,TGTGCCAGCAGGCCCCTCCTGGGTAATTCACCCCTCCACTTT,CASRPLLGNSPLHF